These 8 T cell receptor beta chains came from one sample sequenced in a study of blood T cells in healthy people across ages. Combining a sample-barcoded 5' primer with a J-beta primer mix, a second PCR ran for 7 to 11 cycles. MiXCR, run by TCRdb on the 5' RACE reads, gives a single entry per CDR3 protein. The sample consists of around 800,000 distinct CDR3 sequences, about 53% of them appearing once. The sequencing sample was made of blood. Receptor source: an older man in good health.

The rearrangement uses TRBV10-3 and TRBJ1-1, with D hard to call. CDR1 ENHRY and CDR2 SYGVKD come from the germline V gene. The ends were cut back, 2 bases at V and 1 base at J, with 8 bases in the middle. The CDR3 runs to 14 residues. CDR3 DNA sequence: TGTGCCATCAGTGAGGGGCGGGGGAACACTGAAGCTTTCTTT. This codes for CAISEGRGNTEAFF.

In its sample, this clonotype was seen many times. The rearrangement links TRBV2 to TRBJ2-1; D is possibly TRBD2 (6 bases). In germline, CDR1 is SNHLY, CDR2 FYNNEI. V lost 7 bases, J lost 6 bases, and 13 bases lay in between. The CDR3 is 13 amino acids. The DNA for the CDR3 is TGTGCCAGCAAGAGGGAGGCGGCCAATGAGCAGTTCTTC. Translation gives CASKREAANEQFF. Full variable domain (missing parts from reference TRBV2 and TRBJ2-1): EPEVTQTPSHQVTQMGQEVILRCVPISNHLYFYWYRQILGQKVEFLVSFYNNEISEKSEIFDDQFSVERPDGSNFTLKIRSTKLEDSAMYFCASKREAANEQFFGPGTRLTVL.

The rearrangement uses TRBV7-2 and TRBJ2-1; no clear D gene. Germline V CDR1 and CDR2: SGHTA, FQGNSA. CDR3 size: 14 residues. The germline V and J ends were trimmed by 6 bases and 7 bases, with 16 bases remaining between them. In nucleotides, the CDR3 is TGTGCCAGCAGTGGGCAGTATGGAGCAAATGAGCAGTTCTTC. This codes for CASSGQYGANEQFF.

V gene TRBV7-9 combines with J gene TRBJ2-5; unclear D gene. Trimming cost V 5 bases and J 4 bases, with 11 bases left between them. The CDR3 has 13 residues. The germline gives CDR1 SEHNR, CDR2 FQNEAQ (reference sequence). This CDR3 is CASSLSMAETQYF. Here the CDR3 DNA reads TGTGCCAGCAGCCTAAGTATGGCAGAGACCCAGTACTTC. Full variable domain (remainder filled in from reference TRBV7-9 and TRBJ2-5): DTGVSQNPRHKITKRGQNVTFRCDPISEHNRLYWYRQTLGQGPEFLTYFQNEAQLEKSRLLSDRFSAERPKGSFSTLEIQRTEQGDSAMYLCASSLSMAETQYFGPGTRLLVL.

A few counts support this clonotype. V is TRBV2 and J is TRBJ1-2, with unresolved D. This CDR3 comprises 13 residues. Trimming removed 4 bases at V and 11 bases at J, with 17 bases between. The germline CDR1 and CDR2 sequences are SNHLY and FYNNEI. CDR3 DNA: TGTGCCAGCAGTGGGACGAATCTGGGGAGATACACCTTC. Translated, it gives CASSGTNLGRYTF. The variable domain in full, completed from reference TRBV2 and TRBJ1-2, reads EPEVTQTPSHQVTQMGQEVILRCVPISNHLYFYWYRQILGQKVEFLVSFYNNEISEKSEIFDDQFSVERPDGSNFTLKIRSTKLEDSAMYFCASSGTNLGRYTFGSGTRLTVV.

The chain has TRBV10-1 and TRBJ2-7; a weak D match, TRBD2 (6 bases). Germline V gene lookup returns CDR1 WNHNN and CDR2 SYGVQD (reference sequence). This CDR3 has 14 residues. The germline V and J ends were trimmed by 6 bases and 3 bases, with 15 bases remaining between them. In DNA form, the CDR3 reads TGCGCCAGCAGCCCAGGCGGGACTGGCTACGAGCAGTACTTC. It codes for CASSPGGTGYEQYF.

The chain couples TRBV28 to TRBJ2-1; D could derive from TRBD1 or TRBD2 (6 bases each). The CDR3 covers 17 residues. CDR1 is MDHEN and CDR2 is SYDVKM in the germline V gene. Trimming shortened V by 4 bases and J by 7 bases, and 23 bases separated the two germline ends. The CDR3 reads CASSSPWGAGTGNEQFF. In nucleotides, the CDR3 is TGTGCCAGCAGTTCCCCGTGGGGGGCAGGAACGGGGAATGAGCAGTTCTTC.

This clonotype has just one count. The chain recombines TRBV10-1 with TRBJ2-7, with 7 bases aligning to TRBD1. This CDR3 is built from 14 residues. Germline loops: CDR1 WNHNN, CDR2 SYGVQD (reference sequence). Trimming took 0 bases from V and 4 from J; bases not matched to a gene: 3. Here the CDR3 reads CASSESQGVYEQYF. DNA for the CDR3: TGCGCCAGCAGTGAGTCTCAGGGGGTGTACGAGCAGTACTTC.